Each of the 25 T cell receptor beta chains below was sequenced from the same sample in a study of cytomegalovirus exposure and HLA in healthy donors. Primers included in the PCR were 60 Vbeta and 13 Jbeta primers. Sequenced by immunoSEQ multiplex PCR; TCRdb stores in-frame clones only, minus some. The table includes 180,000 or so clones, about four fifths detected once. Input material: PBMCs. These receptor sequences come from a boy aged 2 to 10 in good health and CMV-seronegative.

In DNA, the CDR3 is TGTGCCAGCAGTCACCTTAGCGGGGGGGAAGAGACCCAGTACTTC. It is translated as CASSHLSGGEETQYF. This chain links TRBV27 with TRBJ2-5, with 11 bases matching TRBD2. This CDR3 has 15 residues. After removal of 5 bases from V and 3 bases from J, the junction contained 5 bases not matched to a gene. Germline lookup yields CDR1 MNHEY and CDR2 SMNVEV (reference sequence).

The CDR3 spells CASSRQGNTEAFF. The CDR3 nucleotides read TGTGCCAGCAGCCGTCAGGGGAACACTGAAGCTTTCTTT. This chain joins TRBV7-3 and TRBJ1-1, with D possibly matching TRBD1 (5 bases). V was shortened by 5 bases and J by 1 base, with 8 bases between the two germline ends. The CDR3 loop spans 13 amino acids. Germline loops: CDR1 SGHTA, CDR2 FQGTGA.

V gene TRBV4-1 combines with J gene TRBJ2-2; no clear D gene. Germline CDR1 is MGHRA and CDR2 is YSYEKL. V lost 6 bases and J 2 bases, leaving 10 bases between the germline ends. The CDR3 totals 14 residues. As DNA, the CDR3 is TGCGCCAGCAGGTCGAGCGTAAACACCGGGGAGCTGTTTTTT. Amino acid sequence: CASRSSVNTGELFF.

V and J are TRBV5-4 and TRBJ2-6; TRBD2 is a possible D gene (6 bases). Germline CDR1 and CDR2: SGHNT and YYREEE (reference sequence). This CDR3 contains 18 residues. V lost 4 bases, J lost 0 bases, and 17 bases lay in between. CDR3 in amino acids: CASSPRGGLPSGANVLTF. The CDR3 coding sequence is TGTGCCAGCAGCCCCCGGGGAGGCCTCCCCTCTGGGGCCAACGTCCTGACTTTC. Based on the CDR3 plus reference TRBV5-4 and TRBJ2-6, the full variable domain is ETGVTQSPTHLIKTRGQQVTLRCSSQSGHNTVSWYQQALGQGPQFIFQYYREEENGRGNFPPRFSGLQFPNYSSELNVNALELDDSALYLCASSPRGGLPSGANVLTFGAGSRLTVL.

The chain employs TRBV21-1 and TRBJ1-3; no DNA check was done on the table's D call, TRBD1. TRBV21-1 is flagged as a pseudogene. The CDR3 has 18 amino acids. The CDR3 coding sequence is TGTGCCAGCAGCTCACGATTGGGGCAGATCATCTCTGGAAACACCATATATTTT. Translated, it gives CASSSRLGQIISGNTIYF.

The chain employs TRBV2 and TRBJ2-7, with a weak D call TRBD1 (5 bases). The CDR3 runs to 16 residues. The germline CDR1 and CDR2 sequences are SNHLY and FYNNEI. The V gene lost 7 bases and the J gene lost 0 bases, with 19 bases spanning the gap. Here the CDR3 reads CASKGLRLTDSYEQYF. In DNA, the CDR3 is TGTGCCAGCAAGGGGCTCCGGTTGACAGACTCCTACGAGCAGTACTTC.

This clone was detected a few times. This chain uses TRBV7-5 with TRBJ2-7; the D segment call TRBD1 is taken from the table without a DNA check. TRBV7-5 is annotated as a pseudogene. CDR3 length: 14 residues. The CDR3 DNA sequence: TGTGCCAGAAGCGCCGGGACAGGGGAGTACGAGCAGTACTTC. This sequence encodes CARSAGTGEYEQYF.

The CDR3: CATDRVLGDNEQFF. CDR3 DNA: TGTGCCACCGACAGGGTTCTTGGGGACAATGAGCAGTTCTTC. This chain uses TRBV6-1 with TRBJ2-1; 7 bases align to TRBD1. CDR3 length: 14 amino acids. CDR1 is MNHNS, CDR2 SASEGT, per germline. After removal of 10 bases from V and 5 bases from J, the junction contained 11 bases not matched to a gene.

V and J are TRBV4-2 and TRBJ1-2; 8 bases agree with TRBD1. The junction had 7 bases not matched to a gene; V was cut back by 2 bases and J by 8 bases. Germline V gives CDR1 LGHNA, CDR2 YNFKEQ. CDR3 length equals 14 residues. The CDR3 sequence: CASSQQGADYGYTF. The CDR3 coding sequence is TGTGCCAGCAGCCAACAGGGGGCGGATTACGGCTACACCTTC.

J is TRBJ1-2 and V is TRBV7-8, with D possibly matching TRBD1 (6 bases). Germline CDR1 and CDR2: SGHVS and FQNEAQ. V lost 0 bases, J lost 6 bases, and 20 bases lay in between. The CDR3 sequence is 17 residues long. CDR3 in amino acids: CASSLATGQRGGDGYTF. The CDR3 nucleotides are TGTGCCAGCAGCTTAGCCACGGGTCAGAGGGGGGGCGATGGCTACACCTTC. Full variable domain (missing parts from reference TRBV7-8 and TRBJ1-2): GAGVSQSPRYKVAKRGQDVALRCDPISGHVSLFWYQQALGQGPEFLTYFQNEAQLDKSGLPSDRFFAERPEGSVSTLKIQRTQQEDSAVYLCASSLATGQRGGDGYTFGSGTRLTVV.

The rearrangement uses TRBV11-3 and TRBJ2-3; D remains ambiguous. V shed 3 bases and J shed 3 bases, with 7 bases lying between them. The germline V gene has CDR1 SGHNT and CDR2 YENEEA. The CDR3 loop spans 13 amino acids. The CDR3 region has the DNA TGTGCCAGCAGCTTTAATCCTACAGATACGCAGTATTTT. Translating gives CASSFNPTDTQYF.

The rearrangement links TRBV7-9 to TRBJ2-2; tentatively, D is TRBD2 (6 bases). The CDR3 runs 16 residues. Germline V gene sequence: CDR1 SEHNR, CDR2 FQNEAQ (reference sequence). V was pared by 7 bases and J by 4 bases, with 19 bases between. Here the CDR3 reads CASIPTGVKSTGELFF. CDR3 in DNA: TGTGCCAGCATCCCGACGGGAGTTAAGAGCACCGGGGAGCTGTTTTTT.

This CDR3 is CASSGPGSSQPQHF. CDR3 nucleotides: TGTGCCAGCAGTGGACCAGGGTCATCTCAGCCCCAGCATTTT. The chain employs TRBV25-1 and TRBJ1-5; the D gene is possibly TRBD1 (5 bases). V gave up 4 bases and J gave up 6 bases, with 13 bases separating them. This CDR3 is 14 amino acids long. Per the germline V gene, CDR1 is MGHDK and CDR2 is SYGVNS.

The CDR3 DNA reads TGTGCCAGTAGTAGAGGGACAGGGGGGCGAGAAAAACTGTTTTTT. Translation gives CASSRGTGGREKLFF. This chain connects TRBV19 to TRBJ1-4, with 11 bases matching TRBD1. The CDR3 has 15 amino acids. J was trimmed by 8 bases and V by 4 bases; bases with no gene match: 6. Per the germline V gene, CDR1 is LNHDA and CDR2 is SQIVND (reference sequence).

The chain recombines TRBV10-3 with TRBJ1-2; no definite D call. V was pared by 4 bases and J by 8 bases, with 17 bases between. The CDR3 covers 14 residues. The germline gives CDR1 ENHRY, CDR2 SYGVKD. CDR3 protein: CAISGRWAGDGYTF. The CDR3 DNA reads TGTGCCATCAGTGGTAGGTGGGCGGGAGACGGCTACACCTTC.

This chain links TRBV7-9 with TRBJ2-1, with 13 nucleotides matching TRBD2. The CDR3 consists of 17 residues. The V gene's germline CDR1 is SEHNR and CDR2 FQNEAQ (reference sequence). V dropped 1 base and J dropped 2; count of bases not matched to a gene: 2. In nucleotides, the CDR3 is TGTGCCAGCAGCTTAGGACTAGCGGGGGGACCCTACAATGAGCAGTTCTTC. Translated: CASSLGLAGGPYNEQFF.

This chain joins TRBV7-2 and TRBJ1-1; TRBD1 is a possible D gene (6 bases). Trimming took off 0 bases at V and 4 bases at J, with 12 bases between the two ends. The length of the CDR3 is 15 residues. Per germline, CDR1 SGHTA and CDR2 FQGNSA. The CDR3 region has the DNA TGTGCCAGCAGCTTAGCGGCGGGGGCAGGCACTGAAGCTTTCTTT. It is translated as CASSLAAGAGTEAFF.

This clone was detected only a few times. The chain combines TRBV7-9 with TRBJ1-2; D ambiguous. Trimming cost V 3 bases and J 8 bases, with 13 bases left between them. In germline, CDR1 is SEHNR, CDR2 FQNEAQ (reference sequence). The CDR3 runs to 13 residues. The CDR3 here is CASSFAAGNGYTF. In DNA, the CDR3 is TGTGCCAGCAGCTTTGCGGCGGGGAACGGCTACACCTTC.

The chain carries TRBV5-8 and TRBJ1-3, with D tentatively TRBD1 (5 bases). Germline CDR1 SGHTS, CDR2 YDEGEE. With 2 bases removed from V and 4 bases from J, the gap between germline ends came to 10 bases. The length of the CDR3 is 14 residues. CDR3 coding DNA: TGTGCCAGCAGCTTCGGGGGATGGGGAAACACCATATATTTT. Protein product: CASSFGGWGNTIYF. The whole variable domain, filled in from reference TRBV5-8 and TRBJ1-3, reads EAGVTQSPTHLIKTRGQQATLRCSPISGHTSVYWYQQALGLGLQFLLWYDEGEERNRGNFPPRFSGRQFPNYSSELNVNALELEDSALYLCASSFGGWGNTIYFGEGSWLTVV.

The chain joins TRBV30 to TRBJ1-1; TRBD1 matches 7 bases. The J segment lost 7 bases and the V segment lost 5 bases, leaving 7 bases of the junction unmatched. The CDR3 is 12 amino acids. Germline CDR1 reads GTSNPN; CDR2 reads SVGIG (reference sequence). The CDR3 reads CAWGQVAGEAFF. Written as DNA, the CDR3 is TGTGCCTGGGGACAGGTGGCGGGTGAAGCTTTCTTT.

This sequence joins TRBV5-4 and TRBJ1-2, with D possibly TRBD1 on 6 matching bases. From germline, CDR1 is SGHNT and CDR2 YYREEE (reference sequence). V was trimmed by 4 bases and J by 1 base, leaving 8 bases between them. There are 13 residues in the CDR3. The CDR3 DNA reads as TGTGCCAGCAGCCTAGGGGGTAACTATGGCTACACCTTC. As protein: CASSLGGNYGYTF. Complete variable domain (other parts from reference TRBV5-4 and TRBJ1-2): ETGVTQSPTHLIKTRGQQVTLRCSSQSGHNTVSWYQQALGQGPQFIFQYYREEENGRGNFPPRFSGLQFPNYSSELNVNALELDDSALYLCASSLGGNYGYTFGSGTRLTVV.

The V call is TRBV7-2, the J call TRBJ1-2; the match to TRBD1 covers 8 bases. The trim removed 5 bases at V and 4 bases at J, leaving 12 bases unmatched. The germline V gene encodes CDR1 SGHTA and CDR2 FQGNSA. CDR3 size: 16 residues. Here the CDR3 reads CASSLRTGQVTYGYTF. Here the CDR3 DNA reads TGTGCCAGCAGCCTTCGGACAGGGCAGGTGACCTATGGCTACACCTTC.

V gene TRBV5-8 combines with J gene TRBJ2-5; D not certain. The J call is uncertain, as TRBJ2-7 better fits the DNA end. Germline lookup yields CDR1 SGHTS and CDR2 YDEGEE. The CDR3 runs to 14 residues. In DNA, the CDR3 is TGTGCCAGCAGCCAGGCCATACGACCCCACGAGCAGTACTTC. This gives the protein CASSQAIRPHEQYF.

The V gene is TRBV4-2, the J gene TRBJ2-7; D is perhaps TRBD2 (6 bases). V lost 1 base and J lost 0, with 13 bases in between. The germline gives CDR1 LGHNA, CDR2 YNFKEQ. The CDR3 runs 16 residues. The CDR3 region has the DNA TGTGCCAGCAGCCAAGCGGAGGGACTGCTCTCCTACGAGCAGTACTTC. Its translation is CASSQAEGLLSYEQYF.

This chain joins TRBV4-2 and TRBJ1-6; D is uncertain. Trimming left V 1 base short and J 6 bases short, with 19 bases between. CDR3 length: 18 residues. CDR1 is LGHNA, CDR2 YNFKEQ, per germline. Here the CDR3 reads CASSQGPEAGSTNSPLHF. CDR3 nucleotide sequence: TGTGCCAGCAGCCAAGGGCCAGAGGCTGGAAGTACTAATTCACCCCTCCACTTT.